Listed below are T cell receptor beta chains from one sample, sequenced in a study of T cells in Graves' hyperthyroidism and ophthalmopathy. MiXCR, applied by TCRdb to the multiplex PCR reads, yields one record per CDR3 protein. The sample comprises fewer than 250,000 distinct CDR3 sequences, over 15% of which are singletons, and around 30% rests with the top ten. Sequencing was done on a sample of blood. The receptors derive from a woman aged 18-35 years with Graves' ophthalmopathy. Each CDR3 is given with its conserved first and last residue. Fields, in order: V gene, D gene, clone size, J gene, CDR3 DNA, CDR3 protein. A D gene is named only where the DNA matches it firmly. The size of a clone is reported for some rows only, either as once, few or many, or as a class for expanded clones.

>TRBV11-2|.|.|TRBJ1-1
TGTGCCAGCAGCTTAGATTATGACGTGGGGTGGAAGACTGAAGCTTTCTTT
CASSLDYDVGWKTEAFF
>TRBV20-1|.|many|TRBJ2-1
TGCAGTGCTAGTCATTTCGGCTCTTACAATGAGCAGTTCTTC
CSASHFGSYNEQFF
>TRBV12-3/TRBV12-4|.|many|TRBJ1-2
TGTGCCAGCAGTTTGGGCCAGGCCCCTAACTATGGCTACACCTTC
CASSLGQAPNYGYTF
>TRBV6-6|.|many|TRBJ2-1
TGTGCCAGCAGTTACTCGGGGTATGAGCAGTTCTTC
CASSYSGYEQFF
>TRBV28|.|.|TRBJ2-1
TGTGCCAGCAGTTTTGGGAACTACAATGAGCAGTTCTTC
CASSFGNYNEQFF
>TRBV20-1|.|many|TRBJ2-7
TGCAGTGCGCATGACTTCCTATATTCCTACGAGCAGTACTTC
CSAHDFLYSYEQYF
>TRBV6-1|.|many|TRBJ2-3
TGTGCCAGCAGTCAACACATTTCAGGGAGAGGCGCAGATACGCAGTATTTT
CASSQHISGRGADTQYF
>TRBV6-1|.|many|TRBJ1-1
TGTGCCAGCACTAATTTCGGCAGGGGAAACACTGAAGCTTTCTTT
CASTNFGRGNTEAFF
>TRBV14|.|many|TRBJ2-7
TGTGCCAGCAGCCATCATCCTCGGGGGGGACAGTTCTCCTACGAGCAGTACTTC
CASSHHPRGGQFSYEQYF
>TRBV12-3/TRBV12-4|.|.|TRBJ1-1
TGTGCCAGCACTCTGACGGGGGGCGGATACACTGAAGCTTTCTTT
CASTLTGGGYTEAFF
>TRBV11-2|.|many|TRBJ2-5
TGTGCCAGCAGCTCGCGACTAGATAGTCAAGAGACCCAGTACTTC
CASSSRLDSQETQYF
>TRBV25-1|.|many|TRBJ2-3
TGTGCCAGCAGTGGCCGGGACTTCACAGATACGCAGTATTTT
CASSGRDFTDTQYF
>TRBV6-4|TRBD2|many|TRBJ2-7
TGTGCCAGCAGTGACATGGGTGAAGCGGGGGCCTACGAGCAGTACTTC
CASSDMGEAGAYEQYF
>TRBV2|.|.|TRBJ1-1
TGTGCCAGCAGGGCCGAACTTTCAGGGTACACTGAAGCTTTCTTT
CASRAELSGYTEAFF
>TRBV3-1|TRBD2|.|TRBJ2-7
TGTGCCAGCAGCCACACTGGGGGTAGCGGGGGGGACGAGCAGTACTTC
CASSHTGGSGGDEQYF
>TRBV7-2|.|.|TRBJ2-5
TGTGCCATCAGTTCCGTCCAAGAGACCCAGTACTTC
CAISSVQETQYF
>TRBV7-2|TRBD2|.|TRBJ2-2
TGTGCCAGCAGTACTAGCGGGAGGTTCCCGCCCGGGGAGCTGTTTTTT
CASSTSGRFPPGELFF
>TRBV5-5|.|many|TRBJ2-2
TGTGCCAGCAGCTTGGACTACAGGGCGACCGGGGAGCTGTTTTTT
CASSLDYRATGELFF
>TRBV28|.|many|TRBJ1-2
TGTGCCAGCGCGGGGATCGACTATGGCTACACCTTC
CASAGIDYGYTF
>TRBV10-3|.|many|TRBJ2-7
TGTGCCATCAGGCGGGACCGGTCCTACGAGCAGTACTTC
CAIRRDRSYEQYF
>TRBV7-9|.|many|TRBJ2-3
TGTGCCAGCAGCTTAGAGGCGGCAGGGGGGACAGATACGCAGTATTTT
CASSLEAAGGTDTQYF
>TRBV11-2|.|many|TRBJ2-7
TGTGCCAGCAGCTTAGTTGGGACCTACGAGCAGTACTTC
CASSLVGTYEQYF
>TRBV2|.|many|TRBJ2-3
TGTGCCAGCCCTAGGGAGGGGGCGTCACGCACAGATACGCAGTATTTT
CASPREGASRTDTQYF
>TRBV19|.|.|TRBJ2-1
TGTGCCAGTAGTATAGATACCCGAGGAGCCATCACCCACAATGAGCAGTTCTTC
CASSIDTRGAITHNEQFF
>TRBV19|.|many|TRBJ1-1
TGTGCCAGTGGCGCTCGGGAAACTGAAGCTTTCTTT
CASGARETEAFF
>TRBV28|TRBD1|many|TRBJ1-4
TGTGCCAGCAGGGAAAAACCGGGACAGGCCCTTGAAAAACTGTTTTTT
CASREKPGQALEKLFF
>TRBV3-1|TRBD1|.|TRBJ1-2
TGTGCCAGCAGCCAAGGGTGGACAGGGGACTATGGCTACACCTTC
CASSQGWTGDYGYTF
>TRBV13|.|many|TRBJ1-1
TGTGCCAGCAGCTTGGGGAAGGAGAACACTGAAGCTTTCTTT
CASSLGKENTEAFF
>TRBV20-1|TRBD1|many|TRBJ1-6
TGCAGTGCTAAGGACAGGGAGAATTCACCCCTCCACTTT
CSAKDRENSPLHF
>TRBV24-1|TRBD2|many|TRBJ2-3
TGTGCCACCAGCCAGACTAGCAAAGATACGCAGTATTTT
CATSQTSKDTQYF
>TRBV2|TRBD2|.|TRBJ2-1
TGTGCCAGCAGCTGGACTAGCGGGGGGCCTCTAAGATACAATGAGCAGTTCTTC
CASSWTSGGPLRYNEQFF
>TRBV27|TRBD2|many|TRBJ2-3
TGTGCCAGCAGAGTACTTAGCGGGGGGTCGAGCACAGATACGCAGTATTTT
CASRVLSGGSSTDTQYF
>TRBV5-1|TRBD2|many|TRBJ2-3
TGCGCCAGCAGGAGACTAGCGGGGGGACACACAGATACGCAGTATTTT
CASRRLAGGHTDTQYF
>TRBV28|TRBD1|many|TRBJ1-1
TGTGCCAGCAGTTCAGGGGGTATTGGAAGGAACACTGAAGCTTTCTTT
CASSSGGIGRNTEAFF
>TRBV7-2|TRBD1|many|TRBJ2-7
TGTGCCAGCAGCTCTCAGGGGGCATTCTACGAGCAGTACTTC
CASSSQGAFYEQYF
>TRBV5-4|.|many|TRBJ2-1
TGTGCCAGCAGCCTTCTAACCGGGACCAACAATGAGCAGTTCTTC
CASSLLTGTNNEQFF
>TRBV12-3/TRBV12-4|TRBD2|many|TRBJ2-2
TGTGCCAGCAGCCCGGGACTAGTTAAAACCGGGGAGCTGTTTTTT
CASSPGLVKTGELFF
>TRBV6-1|.|many|TRBJ1-1
TGTGCCAGTTCGGCGCTGTTAAACACTGAAGCTTTCTTT
CASSALLNTEAFF
>TRBV7-2|TRBD2|many|TRBJ2-1
TGTGCCAGCAGCCTACGACTAGCGGGAGGAGATGAGCAGTTCTTC
CASSLRLAGGDEQFF
>TRBV27|.|many|TRBJ1-4
TGTGCCAGCAGTTTAGGACGGTCCATCGGAAAACTGTTTTTT
CASSLGRSIGKLFF
>TRBV19|TRBD1|many|TRBJ1-5
TGTGCCAGTTCAGGGGGCGCATATCATCAGCCCCAGCATTTT
CASSGGAYHQPQHF
>TRBV29-1|TRBD1|.|TRBJ1-1
TGCAGCGTTGCCCGGGACAGCATGAACACTGAAGCTTTCTTT
CSVARDSMNTEAFF
>TRBV5-4|TRBD2|few|TRBJ2-5
TGTGCCAGCAGCTTGGCGGCTAGCGGTGAAGAGACCCAGTACTTC
CASSLAASGEETQYF
>TRBV7-2|TRBD2|.|TRBJ2-1
TGTGCCAGCAGCTTAGGTGCTAGCGGGAGGCAGAATGAGCAGTTCTTC
CASSLGASGRQNEQFF
>TRBV7-8|.|many|TRBJ2-3
TGTGCCAGCACCCCTGGGGGGAGCGGCACAGATACGCAGTATTTT
CASTPGGSGTDTQYF
>TRBV28|.|few|TRBJ2-1
TGTGCCAGCAGTTTTGGAGCCCACAATGAGCAGTTCTTC
CASSFGAHNEQFF
>TRBV5-1|.|.|TRBJ2-7
TGCGCCAGCAGCTTGGTTGGGAGAGGATACGAGCAGTACTTC
CASSLVGRGYEQYF
>TRBV19|TRBD1|few|TRBJ1-1
TGTGCCAGTAGTATCGGACAGGGGGTCGGCACTGAAGCTTTCTTT
CASSIGQGVGTEAFF
>TRBV18|.|many|TRBJ2-7
TGTGCCAGCTCACCAGGGGCGATCTACGAGCAGTACTTC
CASSPGAIYEQYF
>TRBV7-2|.|many|TRBJ1-4
TGTGCCAGCAGCGGACTATGGGGAACAACTAATGAAAAACTGTTTTTT
CASSGLWGTTNEKLFF
>TRBV27|TRBD2|many|TRBJ2-2
TGTGCCAGCAGTTTATACCCGGGACTACCTTTAGAGGGCGGGGAGCTGTTTTTT
CASSLYPGLPLEGGELFF
>TRBV3-1|TRBD1|many|TRBJ1-1
TGTGCCAGCAGCCAATCAGGGGGCTACACTGAAGCTTTCTTT
CASSQSGGYTEAFF
>TRBV20-1|TRBD2|many|TRBJ2-3
TGCAGTTCATCGGGACTAGCTGCCTTGGATACGCAGTATTTT
CSSSGLAALDTQYF
>TRBV3-1|TRBD1|many|TRBJ1-2
TGTGCCAGCAGCCAAGAAACAGGGGCGCAGGGCTACACCTTC
CASSQETGAQGYTF
>TRBV4-1|.|many|TRBJ1-1
TGCGCCAGCGGGCAGTTGGGGCTCACTGAAGCTTTCTTT
CASGQLGLTEAFF
>TRBV20-1|.|.|TRBJ2-7
TGCAGTGCTAGTATGAACCTCTACGAGCAGTACTTC
CSASMNLYEQYF
>TRBV6-1|.|many|TRBJ1-1
TGTGCCAGCAGTCCCTCCGGGACAACCTTGAACACTGAAGCTTTCTTT
CASSPSGTTLNTEAFF
>TRBV20-1|.|few|TRBJ1-6
TGCAGTGCTAGAGATAGCTTCTCCTATAATTCACCCCTCCACTTT
CSARDSFSYNSPLHF